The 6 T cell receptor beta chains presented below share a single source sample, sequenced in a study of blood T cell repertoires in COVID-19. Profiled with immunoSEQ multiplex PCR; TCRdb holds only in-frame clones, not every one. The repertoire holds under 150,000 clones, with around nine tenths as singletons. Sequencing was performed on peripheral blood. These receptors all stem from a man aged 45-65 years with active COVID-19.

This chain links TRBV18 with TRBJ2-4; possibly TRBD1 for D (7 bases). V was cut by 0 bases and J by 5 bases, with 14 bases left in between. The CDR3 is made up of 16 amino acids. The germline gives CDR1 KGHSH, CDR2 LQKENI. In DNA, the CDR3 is TGTGCCAGCTCACCACCGGCAGGAGGGGGCCAAAACATTCAGTACTTC. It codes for CASSPPAGGGQNIQYF.

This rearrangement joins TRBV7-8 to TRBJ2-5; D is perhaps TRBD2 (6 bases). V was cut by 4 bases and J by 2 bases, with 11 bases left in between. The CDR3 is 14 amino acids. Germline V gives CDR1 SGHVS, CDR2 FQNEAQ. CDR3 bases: TGTGCCAGCAGCTCCGGGACTCGACAAGAGACCCAGTACTTC. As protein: CASSSGTRQETQYF.

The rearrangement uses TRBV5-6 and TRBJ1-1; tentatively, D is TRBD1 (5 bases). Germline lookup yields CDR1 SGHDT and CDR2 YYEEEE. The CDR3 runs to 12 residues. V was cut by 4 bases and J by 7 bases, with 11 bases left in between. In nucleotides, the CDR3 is TGTGCCAGCAGCCCCCCGGGGGGTGAAGCTTTCTTT. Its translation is CASSPPGGEAFF.

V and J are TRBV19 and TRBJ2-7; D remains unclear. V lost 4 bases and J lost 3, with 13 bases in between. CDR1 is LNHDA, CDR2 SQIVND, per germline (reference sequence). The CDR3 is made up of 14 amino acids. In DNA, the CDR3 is TGTGCCAGTAGTAGGTCAGGATCCCACTACGAGCAGTACTTC. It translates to CASSRSGSHYEQYF. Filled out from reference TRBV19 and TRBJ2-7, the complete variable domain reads DGGITQSPKYLFRKEGQNVTLSCEQNLNHDAMYWYRQDPGQGLRLIYYSQIVNDFQKGDIAEGYSVSREKKESFPLTVTSAQKNPTAFYLCASSRSGSHYEQYFGPGTRLTVT.

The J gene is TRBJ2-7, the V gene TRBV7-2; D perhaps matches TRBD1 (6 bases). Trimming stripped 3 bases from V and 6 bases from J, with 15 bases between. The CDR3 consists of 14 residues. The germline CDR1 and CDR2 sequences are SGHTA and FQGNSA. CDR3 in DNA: TGTGCCAGCAGCTTCCAGGGGCGCAATGGCGAGCAGTACGTC. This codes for CASSFQGRNGEQYV.

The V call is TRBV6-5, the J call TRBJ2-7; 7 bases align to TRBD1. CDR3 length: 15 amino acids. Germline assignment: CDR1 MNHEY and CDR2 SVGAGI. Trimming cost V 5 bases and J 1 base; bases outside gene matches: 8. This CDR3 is CASSRKGATSYEQYF. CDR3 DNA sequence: TGTGCCAGCAGTCGCAAGGGGGCGACATCCTACGAGCAGTACTTC.